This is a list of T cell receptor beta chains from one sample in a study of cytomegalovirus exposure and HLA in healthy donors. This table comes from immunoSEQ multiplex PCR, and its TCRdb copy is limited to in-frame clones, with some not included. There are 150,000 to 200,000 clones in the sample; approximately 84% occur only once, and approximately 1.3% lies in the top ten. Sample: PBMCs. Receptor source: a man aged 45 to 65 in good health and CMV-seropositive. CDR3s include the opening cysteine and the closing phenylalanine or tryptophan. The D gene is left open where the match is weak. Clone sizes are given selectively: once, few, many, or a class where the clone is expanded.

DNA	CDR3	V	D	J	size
TGTGCCAGCAGCTTGAGGGACAGGGCGGATGAAGCTTTCTTT	CASSLRDRADEAFF	TRBV5-4	TRBD1	TRBJ1-1	-
TGTGCCAGCGGGGCAGGAGAAGCTTTCTTT	CASGAGEAFF	TRBV25-1	-	TRBJ1-1	-
TGCGCTTCCGGGACAGATATCTACGAGCAGTACTTC	CASGTDIYEQYF	TRBV5-1	TRBD1	TRBJ2-7	-
TGTGCCAGCAGTGTCTTGGAGGTGGGCGCCGGGGAGCTGTTTTTT	CASSVLEVGAGELFF	TRBV6-1	-	TRBJ2-2	few
TGTGCCAGCAGTTTCAGGACCTACGAGCAGTACTTC	CASSFRTYEQYF	TRBV28	-	TRBJ2-7	-
TGCGCCAGCAGCTCCCGCGCCCAGAAGGGGACTGAAGCTTTCTTT	CASSSRAQKGTEAFF	TRBV4-1	-	TRBJ1-1	-
TGTGCCGGCAGCCAAGGTCAGGGCCCCAACGATGAAAAACTGTTTTTT	CAGSQGQGPNDEKLFF	TRBV4-2	-	TRBJ1-4	-
TGTGCCAGCCCGGACAGGGCCCTGTGGGGCTTAAACATTCAGTACTTC	CASPDRALWGLNIQYF	TRBV28	TRBD1	TRBJ2-4	once
TGTGCCAGCAGTTACTCCCCGACTAGCGGCCGGGAGACCCAGTACTTC	CASSYSPTSGRETQYF	TRBV6-5	TRBD2	TRBJ2-5	-
TGTGCCAGCAGTGAACCCCCGACAGGGGAGACCCAGTACTTC	CASSEPPTGETQYF	TRBV6-1	TRBD1	TRBJ2-5	-
TGTGCCAGCAGCTTGAATCCGGGCGGGGGGAAGGGCAATGAGCAGTTCTTC	CASSLNPGGGKGNEQFF	TRBV11-3	TRBD2	TRBJ2-1	once
TGTGCCAGCAGCGCGGTCCGGGACAGGCTCTACGAGCAGTACTTC	CASSAVRDRLYEQYF	TRBV7-6	TRBD1	TRBJ2-7	-
TGTGCCAGCAGTGGAGGGGGTAGGCTCGAGCAGTACTTC	CASSGGGRLEQYF	TRBV25-1	-	TRBJ2-7	-
TGTGCCAGCAGTTTATCCGGGGGGAGCGGCTACACCTTC	CASSLSGGSGYTF	TRBV27	-	TRBJ1-2	-
TGTGCCAGCAGCGCCCAGGGGGCAGGTGGCTACACCTTC	CASSAQGAGGYTF	TRBV7-2	TRBD1	TRBJ1-2	-
TGTGCCAGCAGCTTAAGGGGGAACGATGTAGGAAAACTGTTTTTT	CASSLRGNDVGKLFF	TRBV7-2	-	TRBJ1-4	-
TGTGCCAGCAGGTTCGGGAGAACCGGTGGCTACACCTTC	CASRFGRTGGYTF	TRBV27	-	TRBJ1-2	-
TGCGCCAGCTCCCCTTCTACTGCCTCCTACAATGAGCAGTTCTTC	CASSPSTASYNEQFF	TRBV5-1	-	TRBJ2-1	once
TGTGCCAGCAAGTCCGGGACAGGGTTCCAGCCCCAGCATTTT	CASKSGTGFQPQHF	TRBV28	TRBD1	TRBJ1-5	-
TGTTCCAGCAGCCTTTGGACTAGCGGGAGGGCCTTTGGGGCCAACGTCCTGACTTTC	CSSSLWTSGRAFGANVLTF	TRBV7-9	TRBD2	TRBJ2-6	-
TGTGCCTGGAATCCAGGGTGGGATGGGAGCAATCAGCCCCAGCATTTT	CAWNPGWDGSNQPQHF	TRBV30	-	TRBJ1-5	-
TGTGCCAGCAGCCCCGGGGCGGGGGTTTTGGGAGTTGAAGCTTTCTTT	CASSPGAGVLGVEAFF	TRBV5-4	-	TRBJ1-1	once
TGCGCCAGCAGCTCAAACAGGGGCGCTGGGGCCAACGTCCTGACTTTC	CASSSNRGAGANVLTF	TRBV5-1	TRBD1	TRBJ2-6	-
TGCGCCAGCGCACCGGGACAGGCGAACACCGGGGAGCTGTTTTTT	CASAPGQANTGELFF	TRBV5-1	TRBD1	TRBJ2-2	-
TGCGCCAGCAGCCAAGATCTGGCCAGGGGGCGAGAGACCCAGTACTTC	CASSQDLARGRETQYF	TRBV4-1	TRBD1	TRBJ2-5	-
TGCGCCAGCAGCCAAGGACCCGGGACAGGGGTTACAGATACGCAGTATTTT	CASSQGPGTGVTDTQYF	TRBV4-3	TRBD1	TRBJ2-3	once
TGCGCCAGCAGCTTGGACAGGGGTCGGAATGGCTACACCTTC	CASSLDRGRNGYTF	TRBV5-1	TRBD1	TRBJ1-2	-
TGTGCCAGCACCCGGGACAGGGCACCCGGGGAGCTGTTTTTT	CASTRDRAPGELFF	TRBV2	TRBD1	TRBJ2-2	-
TGTGCCAGCAGTTTGTATGCAGGGTTTGGAAACACCATATATTTT	CASSLYAGFGNTIYF	TRBV28	-	TRBJ1-3	-
TGTGCCAGCAGTTTAGGGGGGATCTCCTACGAGCAGTACTTC	CASSLGGISYEQYF	TRBV27	-	TRBJ2-7	-
TGTGCCAGCAGCTTAGGGTACAGCTACGAGCAGTACTTC	CASSLGYSYEQYF	TRBV7-2	-	TRBJ2-7	-
TGTGCCAGCTCACCTGGCAGCGTAAACAATCAGCCCCAGCATTTT	CASSPGSVNNQPQHF	TRBV18	-	TRBJ1-5	-
TGTGCCAGCAGTTCACAGGGGGACACTGAAGCTTTCTTT	CASSSQGDTEAFF	TRBV2	TRBD1	TRBJ1-1	few
TGTGCCAGCAGCTTAGAATTGGGACAAGCCTACGAGCAGTACTTC	CASSLELGQAYEQYF	TRBV11-2	-	TRBJ2-7	-
TGTGCCAGCAGCTTAATCCTAGTAAGGGATACGCAGTATTTT	CASSLILVRDTQYF	TRBV7-2	-	TRBJ2-3	-
TGTGCCACCACGGGGGTGAGCACTGAAGCTTTCTTT	CATTGVSTEAFF	TRBV6-5	-	TRBJ1-1	-
TGTGCCATATTCCCGGACTCCCGCGGGGACACCGGGGAGCTGTTTTTT	CAIFPDSRGDTGELFF	TRBV10-3	-	TRBJ2-2	-
TGTGCCAGCAACGAGCCGGGACTAGCGGGTCAAAGTAGCTCCTACGAGCAGTACTTC	CASNEPGLAGQSSSYEQYF	TRBV28	TRBD2	TRBJ2-7	few
TGTGCCAGCAGCTTGGACGCACAGGGGAACATTCAGTACTTC	CASSLDAQGNIQYF	TRBV5-6	TRBD1	TRBJ2-4	-
TGTGCCAGCAGTTTACGGGGGGCGAGGGGCTACACCTTC	CASSLRGARGYTF	TRBV27	-	TRBJ1-2	-
TGTGCCAGCAGCCCACAGCTTGGCGCACCAACGCAGTATTTT	CASSPQLGAPTQYF	TRBV11-1	-	TRBJ2-3	-
TGTGCCAGCAGCGTATTTAGTGGAGGGTTCACCGGGGAGCTGTTTTTT	CASSVFSGGFTGELFF	TRBV9	-	TRBJ2-2	few
TGTGCCAGCAGCGCCGGGACTAGCTCCTTCGGTGAGCAGTTCTTC	CASSAGTSSFGEQFF	TRBV27	TRBD2	TRBJ2-1	once
TGTGCCAGCAGGCCGTCCGGGACAGAGACCCACGAGCAGTACTTC	CASRPSGTETHEQYF	TRBV28	TRBD1	TRBJ2-7	-
TGTGCCAGCATACAGGGGACGAACACTGAAGCTTTCTTT	CASIQGTNTEAFF	TRBV28	TRBD1	TRBJ1-1	-
TGCGCCAGTTGCGCCAGGGTTGCGGACACCGGGGAGCTGTTTTTT	CASCARVADTGELFF	TRBV5-1	-	TRBJ2-2	-
TGTGCCAGCAGCCGCCTACTAGTGAACCAAGAGACCCAGTACTTC	CASSRLLVNQETQYF	TRBV11-2	-	TRBJ2-5	-
TGTGCCAGCAGTGAGGGGGAGGCTAGCAATCAGCCCCAGCATTTT	CASSEGEASNQPQHF	TRBV2	-	TRBJ1-5	-
TGCGCCAGCAGCCCGGGGAGCTCCTATAATTCACCCCTCCACTTT	CASSPGSSYNSPLHF	TRBV5-1	-	TRBJ1-6	-
TGTGCCAGCAGTGAGGGGACATGGCGAAAGGATGAGCAGTTCTTC	CASSEGTWRKDEQFF	TRBV6-1	-	TRBJ2-1	-
TGTGCCAGCAGTTTACAAAGCAGGGGAAACACCGGGGAGCTGTTTTTT	CASSLQSRGNTGELFF	TRBV27	-	TRBJ2-2	-